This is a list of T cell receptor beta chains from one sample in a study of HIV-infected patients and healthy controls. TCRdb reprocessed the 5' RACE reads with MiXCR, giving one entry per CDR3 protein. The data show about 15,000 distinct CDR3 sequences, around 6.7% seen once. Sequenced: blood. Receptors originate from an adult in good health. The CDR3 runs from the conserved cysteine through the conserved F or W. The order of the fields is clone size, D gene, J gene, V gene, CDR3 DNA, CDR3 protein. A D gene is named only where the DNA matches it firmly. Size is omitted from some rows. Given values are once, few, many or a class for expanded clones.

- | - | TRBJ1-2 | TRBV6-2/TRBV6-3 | TGTGCCAGCAGCCTAACGCTCTATGGCTACACCTTC | CASSLTLYGYTF
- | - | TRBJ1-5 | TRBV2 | TGTGCCAGCAGTGACATAAGGCGGGTTCAGCCCCAGCATTTT | CASSDIRRVQPQHF
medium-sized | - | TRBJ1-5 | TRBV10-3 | TGTGCCACCGACCAGGGTAATCAGCCCCAGCATTTT | CATDQGNQPQHF
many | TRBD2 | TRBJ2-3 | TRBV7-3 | TGTGCCAGCAGCCCCGGGACTAGCGGGGGTGTGGATACGCAGTATTTT | CASSPGTSGGVDTQYF
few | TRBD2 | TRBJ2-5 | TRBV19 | TGTGCCAGTAGTATAGATCTAACGGGAGGTTCCGAGACCCAGTACTTC | CASSIDLTGGSETQYF
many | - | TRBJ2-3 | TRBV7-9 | TGTGCCAGCAGCTCAAGCGGTAGCACAGATACGCAGTATTTT | CASSSSGSTDTQYF
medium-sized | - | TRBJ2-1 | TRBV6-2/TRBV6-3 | TGTGCCAGCAGTTACGGGCGGGCCCTGTACAATGAGCAGTTCTTC | CASSYGRALYNEQFF
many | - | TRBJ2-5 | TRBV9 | TGTGCCAGCAGCGGGGAAGAGACCCAGTACTTC | CASSGEETQYF
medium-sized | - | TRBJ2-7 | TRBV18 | TGTGCCAGCTCACCGCCGGAAGAACCCTACGAGCAGTACTTC | CASSPPEEPYEQYF
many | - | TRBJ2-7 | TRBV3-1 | TGTGCCAGCAGCCGGACAGACTACGAGCAGTACTTC | CASSRTDYEQYF
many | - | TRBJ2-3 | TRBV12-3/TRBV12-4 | TGTGCCAGCGGGGACGTCCGGACAGAGCAGTATTTT | CASGDVRTEQYF
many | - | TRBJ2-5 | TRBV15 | TGTGCCACCAGCAGAGGCCAGAATCAAGAGACCCAGTACTTC | CATSRGQNQETQYF
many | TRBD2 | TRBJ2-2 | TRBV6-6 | TGTGCCAGCAGTTATTACGGACTAGCGGGGAACACCGGGGAGCTGTTTTTT | CASSYYGLAGNTGELFF
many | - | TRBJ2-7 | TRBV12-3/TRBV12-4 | TGTGCCAGCAGTGCTGGAACAGGGAAGGCGACCTACGAGCAGTACTTC | CASSAGTGKATYEQYF
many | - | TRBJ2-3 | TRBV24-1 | TGTGCCACCAGCGGGGGTGGCACAGATACGCAGTATTTT | CATSGGGTDTQYF
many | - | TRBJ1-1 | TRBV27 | TGTGCCAGCAGTTTGCCTGGGACAGAAGCTTTCTTT | CASSLPGTEAFF
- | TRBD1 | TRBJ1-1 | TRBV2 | TGTGCCAGCAGTGAGACAGGGGGGAACACTGAAGCTTTCTTT | CASSETGGNTEAFF
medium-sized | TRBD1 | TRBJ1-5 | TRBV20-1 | TGCAGTGCAACCCCGGGACAGCCTAACTCGCCCCAGCATTTT | CSATPGQPNSPQHF
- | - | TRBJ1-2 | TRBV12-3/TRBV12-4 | TGTGCCAGCAGCCTTCGGGAGGGGGACGGGGAAAACTATGGCTACACCTTC | CASSLREGDGENYGYTF
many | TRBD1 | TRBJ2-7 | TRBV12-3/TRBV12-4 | TGTGCCAGCAGCATCGGGACAGGTCCCTACGAGCAGTACTTC | CASSIGTGPYEQYF
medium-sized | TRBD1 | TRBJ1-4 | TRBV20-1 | TGCAGTGCTAGGGACAGGTTTCCCTATAATGAAAAACTGTTTTTT | CSARDRFPYNEKLFF
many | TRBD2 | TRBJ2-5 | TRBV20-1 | TGCAGTGCTAGACGAAGAGGACTAGACCTCCTCGAGACCCAGTACTTC | CSARRRGLDLLETQYF
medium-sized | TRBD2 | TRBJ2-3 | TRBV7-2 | TGTGCCAGCAGCTTAAGCGTACGCGGGAGGGCAGGAGATACGCAGTATTTT | CASSLSVRGRAGDTQYF
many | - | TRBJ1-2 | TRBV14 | TGTGCCAGCAGCCAGGCTTCGGATGGGTATGGCTACACCTTC | CASSQASDGYGYTF
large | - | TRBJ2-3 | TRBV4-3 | TGCGCCAGCAGCCAAGCCCCCGGGAGAGAGACAGATACGCAGTATTTT | CASSQAPGRETDTQYF
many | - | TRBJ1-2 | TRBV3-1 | TGTGCCAGCAGCCAAGCGACGGGTGGCTACACCTTC | CASSQATGGYTF
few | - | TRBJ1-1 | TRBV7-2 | TGTGCCAGCAGACTTAACATGGGAATCGCTGAAGCTTTCTTT | CASRLNMGIAEAFF
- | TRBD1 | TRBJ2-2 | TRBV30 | TGTGCCTGCCCCGGACAGGGCAACACCGGGGAGCTGTTTTTT | CACPGQGNTGELFF
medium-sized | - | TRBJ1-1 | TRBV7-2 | TGTGCCAGCAGCTTCGCACAGAACACTGAAGCTTTCTTT | CASSFAQNTEAFF
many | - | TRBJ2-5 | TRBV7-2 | TGTGCCAGCAGCTTAGGGTCCCGGGGTCTGGAGACCCAGTACTTC | CASSLGSRGLETQYF
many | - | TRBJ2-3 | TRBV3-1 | TGTGCCAGCAGCCAACAAGCCGGTGGGCACACAGATACGCAGTATTTT | CASSQQAGGHTDTQYF
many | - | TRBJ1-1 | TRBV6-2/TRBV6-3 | TGTGCCAGCAGTTACGGCACCCCGCACTTCTTT | CASSYGTPHFF
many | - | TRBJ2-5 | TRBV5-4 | TGTGCCAGCAGCTTGGCAGGGCGAGAGACCCAGTACTTC | CASSLAGRETQYF
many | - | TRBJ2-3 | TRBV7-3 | TGTGCCAGCAGCCCCAACGGTGCGAGTAGCACAGATACGCAGTATTTT | CASSPNGASSTDTQYF
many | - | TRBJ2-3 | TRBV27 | TGTGCCAGCAGTTTTGCGATCGGCACAGATACGCAGTATTTT | CASSFAIGTDTQYF
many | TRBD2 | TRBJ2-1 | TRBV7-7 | TGTGCTAGCAGCTTAGCGGGAGGGCGAAATGAGCAGTTCTTC | CASSLAGGRNEQFF